This TCR beta chain was recovered during a study of blood T cell repertoires in COVID-19. Some clones are missing from TCRdb's copy, which holds only in-frame ones; the method was immunoSEQ multiplex PCR. The sample records roughly 97,000 clones, 82% being singletons. The CDR3 extends over 12 amino acids. The V gene's germline CDR1 is MNHEY and CDR2 SVGAGI. V was shortened by 5 bases and J by 7 bases, with 9 bases between the two germline ends. The TCR comes from a man between 60 and 75 years old with acute or convalescent COVID-19. The J gene is TRBJ1-5, the V gene TRBV6-5; a possible D gene is TRBD1 (6 bases). The sample taken for sequencing was peripheral blood. The CDR3 loop reads CASSPRGQPQHF. The CDR3 coding sequence is TGTGCCAGCAGTCCGAGGGGGCAGCCCCAGCATTTT.